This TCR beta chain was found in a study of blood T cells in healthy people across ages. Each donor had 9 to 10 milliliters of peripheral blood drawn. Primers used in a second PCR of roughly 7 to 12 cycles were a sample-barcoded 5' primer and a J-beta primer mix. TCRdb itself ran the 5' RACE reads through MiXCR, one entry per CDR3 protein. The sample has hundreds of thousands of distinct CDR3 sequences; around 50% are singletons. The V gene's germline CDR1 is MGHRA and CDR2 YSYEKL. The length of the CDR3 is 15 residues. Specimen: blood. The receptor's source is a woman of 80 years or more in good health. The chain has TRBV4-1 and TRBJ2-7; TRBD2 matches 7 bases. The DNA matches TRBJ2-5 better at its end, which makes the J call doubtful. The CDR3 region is CASSHPLREGETQYF. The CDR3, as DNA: TGCGCCAGCAGCCACCCCCTGAGGGAGGGTGAGACCCAGTACTTC.